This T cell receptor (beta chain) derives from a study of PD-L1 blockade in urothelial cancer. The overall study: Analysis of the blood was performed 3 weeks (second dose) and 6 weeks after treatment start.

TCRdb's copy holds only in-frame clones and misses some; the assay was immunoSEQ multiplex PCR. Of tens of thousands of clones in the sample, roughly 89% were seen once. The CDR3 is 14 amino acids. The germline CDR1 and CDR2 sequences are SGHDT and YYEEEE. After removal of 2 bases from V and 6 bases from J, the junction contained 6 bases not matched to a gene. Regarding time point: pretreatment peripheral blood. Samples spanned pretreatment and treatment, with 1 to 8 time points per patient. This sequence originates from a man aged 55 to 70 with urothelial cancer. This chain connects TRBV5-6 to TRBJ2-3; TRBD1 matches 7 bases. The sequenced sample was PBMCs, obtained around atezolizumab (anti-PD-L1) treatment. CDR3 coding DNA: TGTGCCAGCAGCTTTACAGGGGTTGCGGATACGCAGTATTTT. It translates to CASSFTGVADTQYF.